The T cell receptor beta chain under discussion was sequenced for a study of control samples from healthy donors and cancer patients. The CDR3 has 16 residues. V was clipped by 5 bases and J by 3 bases, with 17 bases between them. Germline CDR1 is LNHDA and CDR2 is SQIVND (reference sequence). The method was immunoSEQ multiplex PCR; TCRdb's version includes in-frame clones alone and lacks a portion of them. The top ten hold about 3.7% of the sample, which has about 120,000 clones, approximately 90% seen once. Material: PBMCs. This chain links TRBV19 with TRBJ2-1; D remains unclear. The sequence was collected from a woman in her fifties or sixties with lung cancer. The CDR3 sequence: CASSPQAGRVYNEQFF. The CDR3, as DNA: TGTGCCAGTAGTCCCCAGGCAGGTCGGGTCTACAATGAGCAGTTCTTC.